Listed below are T cell receptor beta chains from one sample, sequenced in a study of blood T cell repertoires in COVID-19. Profiling relied on immunoSEQ multiplex PCR, and the TCRdb table lists in-frame clones only, not all of them. The repertoire has roughly 150,000 clones, about 88% of them found once; the top ten carry over 2%. Sequencing was carried out using peripheral blood. The receptors were gathered from a man in his fifties who had recovered from COVID-19. Both conserved end residues are part of each CDR3. D genes are given only for firm matches. Clone size is given for some rows only: seen once, a few or many times, or a class if the clone is expanded.

CDR3 length	D gene	J gene	V gene	clone size	CDR3 protein	CDR3 DNA
13	.	TRBJ2-3	TRBV7-9	.	CASSRQVLDTQYF	TGTGCCAGCAGTCGACAGGTTTTAGATACGCAGTATTTT
15	.	TRBJ2-6	TRBV19	.	CASSMQVSGANVLTF	TGTGCCAGTAGTATGCAGGTGTCTGGGGCCAACGTCCTGACTTTC
15	.	TRBJ2-5	TRBV24-1	.	CATSWGRGVHETQYF	TGTGCCACCAGTTGGGGGCGCGGAGTACACGAGACCCAGTACTTC
16	TRBD2	TRBJ2-5	TRBV5-6	.	CASSLIAGTNQETQYF	TGTGCCAGCAGCTTGATTGCAGGGACTAACCAAGAGACCCAGTACTTC
14	.	TRBJ1-5	TRBV6-2/TRBV6-3	.	CASSYPGNNQPQHF	TGTGCCAGCAGTTATCCGGGGAACAATCAGCCCCAGCATTTT
15	.	TRBJ2-2	TRBV6-5	.	CASSLTTANTGELFF	TGTGCCAGCAGTTTAACGACAGCAAACACCGGGGAGCTGTTTTTT
14	.	TRBJ2-7	TRBV27	.	CASSLGTSSYEQYF	TGTGCCAGCAGTTTAGGCACTAGCTCCTACGAGCAGTACTTC
14	.	TRBJ1-1	TRBV5-1	.	CASSLLGGDTEAFF	TGCGCCAGCTCACTCCTCGGAGGTGACACTGAAGCTTTCTTT
13	TRBD1	TRBJ1-2	TRBV27	.	CASSQRQGNGYTF	TGTGCCAGCAGTCAACGACAGGGGAATGGCTACACCTTC
14	.	TRBJ2-7	TRBV5-1	.	CASSLETGGYEQYF	TGCGCCAGCAGCTTGGAGACAGGAGGTTACGAGCAGTACTTC
13	TRBD1	TRBJ1-2	TRBV7-9	.	CASSLGTGVGYTF	TGTGCCAGCAGCTTAGGGACAGGGGTCGGCTACACCTTC
12	.	TRBJ2-7	TRBV11-3	.	CASSMGPREQYF	TGTGCCAGCTCCATGGGGCCGCGGGAGCAGTACTTC
16	.	TRBJ2-7	TRBV7-2	.	CASSPRRGSITYEQYF	TGTGCCAGCAGCCCCCGGCGGGGCAGTATTACTTACGAGCAGTACTTC
15	TRBD2	TRBJ2-7	TRBV14	.	CASSQTGGPTDEQYF	TGTGCCAGCAGCCAAACGGGAGGGCCGACGGACGAGCAGTACTTC
12	.	TRBJ1-5	TRBV6-2/TRBV6-3	few	CASSGSLQPQHF	TGTGCCAGCAGTGGTAGCCTTCAGCCCCAGCATTTT
15	TRBD1	TRBJ1-3	TRBV10-3	few	CAISTGATSGNTIYF	TGTGCCATAAGTACAGGGGCGACCTCTGGAAACACCATATATTTT
14	.	TRBJ1-6	TRBV27	.	CATRRSGNRSPLHF	TGTGCCACCAGGAGGTCGGGAAATCGTTCACCCCTCCACTTT
16	.	TRBJ2-7	TRBV5-5	.	CASSLVGGSNTYEQYF	TGTGCCAGCAGCTTGGTTGGGGGGTCGAATACCTACGAGCAGTACTTC
14	.	TRBJ2-3	TRBV6-1	.	CASSEVQGGDTQYF	TGTGCCAGCAGTGAAGTTCAGGGTGGAGATACGCAGTATTTT
14	TRBD1	TRBJ2-1	TRBV27	.	CASKSTGSYNEQFF	TGTGCCAGCAAGTCGACAGGGTCCTACAATGAGCAGTTCTTC
16	TRBD1	TRBJ1-4	TRBV7-2	once	CASSRNPGQSNEKLFF	TGTGCCAGCAGCCGCAACCCGGGACAGAGTAATGAAAAACTGTTTTTT
14	.	TRBJ2-7	TRBV29-1	once	CSATPGIVSYEQYF	TGCAGCGCCACTCCGGGTATAGTATCCTACGAGCAGTACTTC
12	.	TRBJ1-6	TRBV2	.	CASSTYRATLHF	TGTGCCAGCAGTACCTACAGGGCGACCCTCCACTTT
15	.	TRBJ2-1	TRBV6-5	.	CASSYGRSSYNEQFF	TGTGCCAGCAGTTACGGGCGTAGCTCCTACAATGAGCAGTTCTTC
13	.	TRBJ1-1	TRBV5-4	.	CASSLGGGTEAFF	TGTGCCAGCAGCTTAGGGGGGGGCACTGAAGCTTTCTTT
13	.	TRBJ2-7	TRBV7-9	few	CASSLTQGYEQYF	TGTGCCAGCAGCTTAACACAGGGCTACGAGCAGTACTTC
17	.	TRBJ2-3	TRBV7-2	.	CASSSPPQGPSTDTQYF	TGTGCCAGCAGCTCCCCCCCACAGGGTCCTAGCACAGATACGCAGTATTTT
17	.	TRBJ2-5	TRBV2	.	CASSERMGALNKETQYF	TGTGCCAGCAGTGAAAGGATGGGGGCTCTTAACAAAGAGACCCAGTACTTC
16	.	TRBJ1-5	TRBV3-1/TRBV3-2	once	CASSQGILTLPGPQHF	TGTGCCAGCAGCCAAGGTATCCTGACACTCCCAGGGCCCCAGCATTTT
14	.	TRBJ1-5	TRBV19	few	CASSIEDSGQPQHF	TGTGCCAGTAGTATAGAGGACAGCGGTCAGCCCCAGCATTTT
15	.	TRBJ1-6	TRBV7-9	.	CASSPVQGRISPLHF	TGTGCCAGCAGCCCGGTGCAGGGGCGGATTTCACCCCTCCACTTT
13	.	TRBJ2-7	TRBV19	.	CASSGQYSYEQYF	TGTGCCAGTAGTGGACAGTACTCCTACGAGCAGTACTTC
14	.	TRBJ2-1	TRBV4-2	.	CASSPTGTYNEQFF	TGTGCCAGCAGCCCTACCGGGACCTACAATGAGCAGTTCTTC
16	TRBD1	TRBJ1-6	TRBV11-2	.	CASSLDRNRGNSPLHF	TGTGCCAGCAGCTTAGATCGGAACAGGGGAAATTCACCCCTCCACTTT
17	TRBD1	TRBJ2-3	TRBV18	.	CASSPGPGTGSTDTQYF	TGTGCCAGCTCACCGGGGCCTGGGACAGGGTCGACAGATACGCAGTATTTT
15	.	TRBJ2-7	TRBV11-2	.	CASSYTGHSPYEQYF	TGTGCCAGCAGCTACACGGGACATAGCCCCTACGAGCAGTACTTC
13	TRBD1	TRBJ1-1	TRBV4-1	.	CASSLPRGTEAFF	TGCGCCAGCAGCCTCCCCAGGGGGACTGAAGCTTTCTTT
15	.	TRBJ2-7	TRBV5-4	once	CASSAGTPSSYEQYF	TGTGCCAGCAGCGCCGGGACTCCGAGCTCCTACGAGCAGTACTTC
17	TRBD2	TRBJ2-7	TRBV2	.	CASSPTGLAGSSYEQYF	TGTGCCAGCAGTCCAACCGGACTAGCGGGGAGCTCCTACGAGCAGTACTTC
14	.	TRBJ2-5	TRBV6-5	.	CASSFAGFQETQYF	TGTGCCAGCAGTTTTGCCGGGTTCCAAGAGACCCAGTACTTC
16	.	TRBJ1-5	TRBV7-2	.	CASSPGGLLLDGPQHF	TGTGCCAGCAGCCCCGGCGGGCTGCTCCTAGACGGGCCCCAGCATTTT
12	.	TRBJ1-2	TRBV6-5	.	CASRTDPSGYTF	TGTGCCAGCAGGACAGATCCTAGTGGCTACACCTTC
13	.	TRBJ1-2	TRBV9	.	CASSVGQDYGYTF	TGTGCCAGCAGCGTAGGGCAGGACTATGGCTACACCTTC
15	.	TRBJ1-2	TRBV27	.	CASSLRNPGNYGYTF	TGTGCCAGCAGTTTGAGGAATCCGGGGAACTATGGCTACACCTTC
15	.	TRBJ1-4	TRBV18	.	CASSPYTQANEKLFF	TGTGCCAGCTCCCCCTATACGCAGGCTAATGAAAAACTGTTTTTT
17	TRBD2	TRBJ2-2	TRBV30	.	CAWSSGRRGVNTGELFF	TGTGCCTGGAGTTCCGGGAGGCGGGGGGTCAACACCGGGGAGCTGTTTTTT
14	.	TRBJ2-3	TRBV28	.	CASRAGLRTDTQYF	TGTGCCAGCAGGGCGGGGCTTCGCACAGATACGCAGTATTTT
13	.	TRBJ1-5	TRBV5-1	.	CASSSNGNQPQHF	TGCGCCAGCTCCTCTAACGGCAATCAGCCCCAGCATTTT
13	.	TRBJ1-5	TRBV19	.	CASRGGQNQPQHF	TGTGCCAGTAGGGGAGGTCAGAATCAGCCCCAGCATTTT
15	.	TRBJ2-1	TRBV6-4	.	CASSENRESYNEQFF	TGTGCCAGCAGTGAAAACAGGGAATCCTACAATGAGCAGTTCTTC
13	.	TRBJ2-2	TRBV14	.	CASSQSRTGELFF	TGTGCCAGCAGCCAATCCAGAACCGGGGAGCTGTTTTTT
16	.	TRBJ2-3	TRBV6-9	.	CASIREAAGSTDTQYF	TGTGCCAGCATCAGAGAGGCCGCGGGGAGCACAGATACGCAGTATTTT
16	TRBD1	TRBJ2-6	TRBV11-2	.	CASSYNRGAGANVLTF	TGTGCCAGCAGCTACAACAGGGGCGCTGGGGCCAACGTCCTGACTTTC
14	TRBD1	TRBJ1-2	TRBV27	once	CAIRRTGANYGYTF	TGTGCCATCAGAAGGACAGGGGCCAACTATGGCTACACCTTC
18	TRBD1	TRBJ2-1	TRBV11-2	.	CASSFPTGERPPYNEQFF	TGTGCCAGCAGCTTCCCCACAGGGGAGCGGCCCCCCTACAATGAGCAGTTCTTC
17	TRBD2	TRBJ2-1	TRBV2	once	CASSERVREGRWNEQFF	TGTGCCAGCAGTGAAAGGGTGCGGGAGGGCCGGTGGAATGAGCAGTTCTTC